This T cell receptor beta chain was documented in a study of shared clonotypes between healthy human individuals. The study, taken as a whole, reports: Sharing of clonotypes among donors was expected to vary with sequencing depth. What naive subsets generally showed was a larger estimated richness than memory subsets showed.

The V end lost 4 bases, the J end lost 8 bases, and 14 bases lay between the germline ends. This CDR3 is built from 13 residues. The germline V gene encodes CDR1 MDHEN and CDR2 SYDVKM. In the case of this clone: Its matching antigen is unknown.

TCRdb's copy holds only in-frame clones and misses some; the assay was immunoSEQ multiplex PCR. In the table there are roughly 2.4 million clones, 90% to 96% of which are singletons. This TCR came from a man younger than 35 in good health. Input material: naive CD4+ T cells sorted from blood. This sample's subset: CD45RA+ positively selected. The chain carries TRBV28 and TRBJ1-2; D gene uncertain. The CDR3 nucleotides read TGTGCCAGCAGTTCGGAATTGGCGGGGGGCTACACCTTC. Amino acid sequence: CASSSELAGGYTF.